This passage covers 14 T cell receptor beta chains from one sample sequenced in a study of tumor and adjacent non-tumor tissue in lung cancer. TCRbeta libraries were built with three rounds of nested PCR, modified from ARM-PCR. A single record per CDR3 protein comes from TCRdb applying MiXCR to the multiplex PCR reads. The sample lists 100,000 to 150,000 distinct CDR3 sequences; around three fifths were seen once. The template was RNA from unsorted bulk tissue. The specimen was lung tumor tissue. These receptor sequences come from a young man with non-small cell lung cancer.

The sample holds many counts of this clonotype. The genes are TRBV14 and TRBJ2-3; 9 bases align to TRBD2. With 3 bases clipped from V and 4 bases from J, the junction kept 5 bases outside the gene matches. This CDR3 has 15 amino acids. Germline CDR1 reads SGHDN; CDR2 reads FVKESK. CDR3 region: CASSQTGLAADTQYF. Here the CDR3 DNA reads TGTGCCAGCAGCCAGACGGGACTAGCCGCAGATACGCAGTATTTT.

A note on this clonotype: A read error may account for a junction end that differs from germline. V and J are TRBV12-3 or TRBV12-4 and TRBJ2-1; TRBD2 agrees at 14 bases. This CDR3 contains 15 residues. CDR3 DNA: TGTGCCTGCAGTGCCCGACTAGCGGGAGGGGGTGAGCAGTTCTTC. It yields the protein CACSARLAGGGEQFF.

Remarks on this clonotype: The CDR3 ends on some other residue instead of the conserved phenylalanine or tryptophan, so this is likely a read error. Because the CDR3's place on the DNA is in doubt, the DNA is left out and the CDR3 is given as listed by TCRdb. The chain carries TRBV4-1 and TRBJ2-6; the DNA was not used to check the table's D call, TRBD1. CDR1 and CDR2 (germline): MGHRA, YSYEKL. The length of the CDR3 is 17 amino acids, counting both ends. This CDR3 is CASSPNGAVSGANVLTL.

About this clonotype itself: A much larger clone differs from this one at a single base, so this may be a read error. The gene calls are TRBV6-5 and TRBJ1-2, with 9 bases that match TRBD1. Trimming at V came to 5 bases and at J to 7 bases, leaving 5 bases not matched to a gene. CDR3 size: 13 residues. The germline V gene encodes CDR1 MNHEY and CDR2 SVGAGI. CDR3 in DNA: TGTGCCAGCAGTGGACAGGGGACGGTTGGCTACACCTTC. This encodes CASSGQGTVGYTF.

This clonotype has only one observation. The chain is built from TRBV4-3 and TRBJ2-2, with D tentatively TRBD1 (6 bases). Germline loops: CDR1 LGHNA, CDR2 YSLEER. The V gene lost 4 bases and the J gene lost 10 bases, with 16 bases spanning the gap. The CDR3 contains 14 residues. Here the CDR3 DNA reads TGCGCCAGCAGCCGGGGAGACAGGTCCGTGGAGCTGTTTTTT. It yields the protein CASSRGDRSVELFF.

Comment on this clonotype: This may be a read error: a much more frequent sequence differs by one nucleotide. The rearrangement joins TRBV5-1 to TRBJ2-7; D uncertain. V was cut by 0 bases and J by 3 bases, with 7 bases left in between. Germline V lookup: CDR1 SGHRS, CDR2 YFSETQ. The CDR3 spans 13 residues. CDR3 sequence: CASSLDPFYEQYF. For the CDR3, the DNA is TGCGCCAGCAGCTTGGATCCATTCTACGAGCAGTACTTC.

About this clonotype: The junction and the germline gene differ at one end; a read error may be behind it. The CDR3 loop is CSSSLTNPAEEQYF. For the CDR3, the DNA is TGTTCCAGTAGCTTGACTAATCCCGCTGAGGAGCAGTACTTC. The genes are TRBV5-5 and TRBJ2-7, with D perhaps matching TRBD2 (5 bases). The germline V gene encodes CDR1 SGHKS and CDR2 YYEKEE (reference sequence). CDR3 length: 14 amino acids.

This chain connects TRBV6-2 or TRBV6-3 to TRBJ2-6, with D maybe TRBD1 (5 bases). Trimming pared 11 bases from V and 2 bases from J, leaving 16 bases between. Germline assignment: CDR1 MNHEY and CDR2 SVGEGT. CDR3 length: 15 residues. DNA for the CDR3: TGTGCCGGCAATCCCAGGGTGCCTGGGGCCAACGTCCTGACTTTC. Translating gives CAGNPRVPGANVLTF.

Regarding this clonotype: Germline and junction disagree at one end, which may indicate a read error. The chain has TRBV4-3 and TRBJ2-6; D perhaps matches TRBD1 (5 bases). The CDR3 consists of 15 residues. The V gene's germline CDR1 is LGHNA and CDR2 YSLEER. The CDR3 sequence: CASTLTPSGASVLTF. CDR3 DNA: TGCGCCAGCACACTTACCCCCTCTGGGGCCAGCGTCCTGACTTTC.

The chain links TRBV11-3 to TRBJ2-1; the D is unclear. CDR1 and CDR2 from the germline V gene are SGHNT and YENEEA. Trimming left V 10 bases short and J 8 bases short, with 15 bases between. This CDR3 is 12 amino acids long. CDR3 nucleotides: TGTGCCACTATCTTAGTCCCCGATGAGCAGTTCTTC. Translated, it gives CATILVPDEQFF.

Remarks on this clonotype: A much larger clonotype is one base distant, so this may be a read error. V and J are TRBV6-5 and TRBJ2-5, with D perhaps TRBD2 (5 bases). The CDR3 contains 14 residues. Looked up from germline, CDR1 is MNHEY and CDR2 is SVGAGI. The CDR3 region is CARSPTRKQETQYF. As DNA, the CDR3 is TGTGCCCGCAGCCCTACTAGGAAACAAGAGACCCAGTACTTC.

In this sample, this clonotype turned up once. The chain couples TRBV11-1 to TRBJ2-5; the D is unclear. CDR1 is SGHAT, CDR2 FQDESV, per germline (reference sequence). V dropped 5 bases and J dropped 5 bases, with 12 bases sitting between them. The CDR3 sequence is 13 residues long. The CDR3 sequence is CASSADTYETQYF. In nucleotides, the CDR3 is TGTGCCAGCAGCGCCGACACGTACGAGACCCAGTACTTC.

This clonotype was seen many times. One junction end disagrees with the germline gene, perhaps due to a read error. This chain uses TRBV20-1 with TRBJ1-1; D is unresolved. The germline V gene encodes CDR1 DFQATT and CDR2 SNEGSKA (reference sequence). This CDR3 comprises 13 residues. CDR3 sequence reads: CSAGRTGNTEVFF. The DNA for the CDR3 is TGCAGTGCTGGGAGGACGGGGAACACTGAAGTTTTCTTT.

Concerning this clonotype itself: The conserved phenylalanine or tryptophan normally closing the CDR3 is absent here, so this likely arose from a read error. V and J are TRBV12-3 or TRBV12-4 and TRBJ1-6; 8 nucleotides match TRBD1. The trim removed 6 bases at V and 8 bases at J, leaving 3 bases unmatched. The CDR3 has 13 amino acids. CDR3 nucleotides: TGTGCCAGCAGCCTGGACAGGGATTCACCCCTCCACCTT. Translation: CASSLDRDSPLHL.